This T cell receptor (beta chain) was obtained from a study of control samples from healthy donors and cancer patients. Profiling relied on immunoSEQ multiplex PCR, and the TCRdb table lists in-frame clones only, not all of them. The table has 150,000 to 200,000 clones, 88% seen once. CDR1 is SGHRS, CDR2 YFSETQ, per germline. With V trimmed by 0 bases and J by 4 bases, 5 bases remained unmatched. The CDR3 runs to 16 residues. Sequencing was performed on blood. The chain carries TRBV5-1 and TRBJ1-1; 11 bases are a match to TRBD1. The sequence was obtained from a young woman in good health. CDR3 nucleotides: TGCGCCAGCAGCTTGGGGACAGGGGGCAAGGGCACTGAAGCTTTCTTT. This encodes CASSLGTGGKGTEAFF.